A selection of T cell receptor beta chains follows, all from one sample in a study of brain T cells in children with intractable seizures. Data came from immunoSEQ multiplex PCR; TCRdb stores just in-frame clones and leaves some out. This sample has hundreds of clones, with more than 60% found just once. Sequencing used resected brain tissue, obtained at surgery. Receptors originate from a boy younger than 18 with tuberous sclerosis and intractable seizures. The CDR3 runs from the conserved cysteine through the conserved F or W. D genes are given only for firm matches. A row's size may be missing; if present it is once, few, many or a size class.

j_gene,d_gene,v_gene,abundance,CDR3aa,CDR3nt
TRBJ2-7,.,TRBV19,.,CATSGTRAYEQYF,TGTGCCACGTCCGGGACAAGGGCCTACGAGCAGTACTTC
TRBJ2-6,TRBD1,TRBV5-4,.,CASSLGRTGSSGANVLTF,TGTGCCAGCAGCTTGGGCCGGACAGGGAGCTCTGGGGCCAACGTCCTGACTTTC
TRBJ2-5,TRBD2,TRBV27,.,CASSLGLAGGPGQETQYF,TGTGCCAGCAGTTTAGGGCTAGCGGGAGGGCCGGGGCAAGAGACCCAGTACTTC
TRBJ2-2,.,TRBV4-3,.,CASSKDNTGELFF,TGCGCCAGCAGCAAAGACAACACCGGGGAGCTGTTTTTT
TRBJ2-3,TRBD1,TRBV6-5,.,CASHTGGNTDTQYF,TGTGCCAGCCATACAGGGGGCAACACAGATACGCAGTATTTT
TRBJ2-3,TRBD2,TRBV7-9,.,CASSRGLAGGGRDTQYF,TGTGCCAGCAGCCGAGGACTAGCGGGAGGAGGTCGTGATACGCAGTATTTT
TRBJ2-1,.,TRBV6-2/TRBV6-3,.,CASSWDTYNEQFF,TGTGCCAGCAGTTGGGACACCTACAATGAGCAGTTCTTC
TRBJ1-5,.,TRBV27,once,CASKIRDGNQPQHF,TGTGCCAGCAAGATCCGGGACGGCAATCAGCCCCAGCATTTT
TRBJ1-2,.,TRBV18,few,CASSPIQGATNYGYTF,TGTGCCAGCTCACCAATACAGGGAGCTACTAACTATGGCTACACCTTC
TRBJ2-3,TRBD2,TRBV2,.,CASDQAGGPHTQYF,TGTGCCAGCGACCAAGCGGGGGGGCCACATACGCAGTATTTT
TRBJ2-3,.,TRBV19,.,CASSPKGADTQYF,TGTGCCAGTAGTCCCAAGGGGGCAGATACGCAGTATTTT
TRBJ1-2,TRBD1,TRBV11-2,.,CASSYPGTVYGYTF,TGTGCCAGCAGCTACCCCGGGACAGTCTATGGCTACACCTTC
TRBJ2-1,.,TRBV4-3,few,CASSQLAGLDNEQFF,TGCGCCAGCAGCCAACTGGCCGGGCTTGACAATGAGCAGTTCTTC
TRBJ2-3,.,TRBV11-2,.,CASSQPARRTDTQYF,TGTGCCAGCAGCCAACCGGCGAGGCGCACAGATACGCAGTATTTT
TRBJ1-4,TRBD1,TRBV11-2,.,CASSPGQINEKLFF,TGTGCCAGCAGCCCGGGACAGATCAATGAAAAACTGTTTTTT
TRBJ2-3,.,TRBV28,once,CASGESSDTQYF,TGTGCCAGCGGGGAATCATCGGATACGCAGTATTTT
TRBJ1-5,.,TRBV2,.,CASSAGRNSNQPQHF,TGTGCCAGCAGTGCGGGACGGAATAGCAATCAGCCCCAGCATTTT
TRBJ1-2,.,TRBV20-1,.,CSAAREGGYTF,TGCAGTGCCGCGAGGGAGGGTGGCTACACCTTC
TRBJ2-7,.,TRBV6-5,.,CATSTIVAYEQYF,TGTGCCACCTCGACTATAGTGGCCTACGAGCAGTACTTC
TRBJ2-3,.,TRBV5-1,.,CASSLDGEDTQYF,TGCGCCAGCAGCTTGGATGGTGAAGATACGCAGTATTTT
TRBJ2-1,TRBD2,TRBV11-2,once,CASSLSSGGGDNEQFF,TGTGCCAGCAGCCTGTCAAGCGGGGGAGGTGACAATGAGCAGTTCTTC
TRBJ2-2,.,TRBV18,.,CASSPRDTGELFF,TGTGCCAGCTCACCACGGGACACCGGGGAGCTGTTTTTT
TRBJ1-5,.,TRBV19,few,CASSSLFLQGGNQPQHF,TGTGCCAGTAGTTCATTATTTTTACAGGGAGGCAATCAGCCCCAGCATTTT
TRBJ2-6,.,TRBV27,.,CASSLSTLRSGANVLTF,TGTGCCAGCAGTTTATCGACTCTTCGATCTGGGGCCAACGTCCTGACTTTC
TRBJ2-3,.,TRBV4-2,once,CASSHTPVLVAGTDTQYF,TGTGCCAGCAGCCACACCCCCGTTTTGGTAGCGGGCACAGATACGCAGTATTTT
TRBJ2-2,TRBD1,TRBV10-2,hyperexpanded,CASQTGSGELFF,TGCGCCAGCCAGACAGGGTCCGGGGAGCTGTTTTTT
TRBJ1-2,.,TRBV12-3/TRBV12-4,.,CASRPTDWGYTF,TGTGCCAGCAGACCCACGGATTGGGGCTACACCTTC
TRBJ1-5,TRBD1,TRBV2,.,CASSDGTGGVRSNQPQHF,TGTGCCAGCAGTGACGGGACAGGGGGCGTCCGGAGCAATCAGCCCCAGCATTTT
TRBJ1-2,.,TRBV27,few,CASSRNGEGYTF,TGTGCCAGCAGCAGAAACGGGGAGGGCTACACCTTC
TRBJ2-3,.,TRBV3-1/TRBV3-2,.,CASSQDRPRDTQYF,TGTGCCAGCAGCCAAGACCGACCACGAGATACGCAGTATTTT
TRBJ1-3,.,TRBV19,.,CASSIMVLRPSFNGNTIYF,TGTGCCAGTAGTATCATGGTATTGCGACCCTCTTTCAATGGAAACACCATATATTTT
TRBJ1-1,.,TRBV23-1,.,CASSRDINTEAFF,TGCGCCAGCAGTCGGGACATAAACACTGAAGCTTTCTTT
TRBJ2-1,.,TRBV28,.,CASSPPQGGEAYNEQFF,TGTGCCAGCAGTCCGCCTCAGGGGGGGGAGGCGTACAATGAGCAGTTCTTC
TRBJ1-2,.,TRBV5-6,.,CASSPGAGYGYTF,TGTGCCAGCAGCCCAGGGGCCGGGTATGGCTACACCTTC
TRBJ1-4,TRBD1,TRBV7-2,.,CASSSYRGENEKLFF,TGTGCCAGCAGTTCCTACAGGGGCGAAAATGAAAAACTGTTTTTT
TRBJ1-2,.,TRBV27,.,CASRLQGSYGYTF,TGTGCCAGCAGGCTACAGGGTTCCTATGGCTACACCTTC
TRBJ2-2,.,TRBV12-3/TRBV12-4,.,CATSEGTGELFF,TGTGCCACTTCCGAGGGGACCGGGGAGCTGTTTTTT
TRBJ1-5,.,TRBV20-1,once,CSASSGPRPQHF,TGCAGTGCTAGTTCAGGGCCTCGTCCCCAGCATTTT
TRBJ1-6,.,TRBV4-2,.,CASSQDTGSNSPLHF,TGTGCCAGCAGCCAAGATACAGGATCTAATTCACCCCTCCACTTT
TRBJ1-3,.,TRBV6-1,.,CASSPDGYAGNTIYF,TGTGCCAGCAGTCCGGACGGTTACGCCGGAAACACCATATATTTT
TRBJ2-4,TRBD1,TRBV13,.,CASSLQGGKNIQYF,TGTGCCAGCAGCCTACAGGGGGGCAAAAACATTCAGTACTTC
TRBJ2-2,.,TRBV6-5,once,CATQWLGRTGELFF,TGTGCCACCCAGTGGCTGGGGAGGACCGGGGAGCTGTTTTTT
TRBJ2-6,.,TRBV19,.,CASREFSGANVLTF,TGTGCCAGTAGGGAGTTCTCTGGGGCCAACGTCCTGACTTTC
TRBJ2-3,TRBD2,TRBV19,once,CASSTTSGRTDTQYF,TGTGCCAGTAGTACGACTAGCGGGAGAACAGATACGCAGTATTTT
TRBJ2-1,TRBD2,TRBV7-2,.,CASSLAAGTTYNEQFF,TGTGCCAGCAGCTTAGCCGCAGGGACTACCTACAATGAGCAGTTCTTC
TRBJ1-2,TRBD1,TRBV6-6,.,CASSGTGQAYGYTF,TGTGCCAGCAGTGGGACAGGACAGGCCTATGGCTACACCTTC